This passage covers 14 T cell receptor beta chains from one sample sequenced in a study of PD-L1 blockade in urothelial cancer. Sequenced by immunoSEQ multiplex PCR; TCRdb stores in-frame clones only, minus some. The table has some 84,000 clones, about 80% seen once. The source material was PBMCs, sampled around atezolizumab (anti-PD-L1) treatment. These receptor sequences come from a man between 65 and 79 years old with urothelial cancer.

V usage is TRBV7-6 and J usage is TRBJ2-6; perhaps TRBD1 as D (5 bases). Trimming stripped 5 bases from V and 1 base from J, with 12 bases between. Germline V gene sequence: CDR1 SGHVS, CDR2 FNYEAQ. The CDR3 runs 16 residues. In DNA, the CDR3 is TGTGCCAGCAGCCCGCCAGGGTATTCTGGGGCCAACGTCCTGACTTTC. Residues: CASSPPGYSGANVLTF.

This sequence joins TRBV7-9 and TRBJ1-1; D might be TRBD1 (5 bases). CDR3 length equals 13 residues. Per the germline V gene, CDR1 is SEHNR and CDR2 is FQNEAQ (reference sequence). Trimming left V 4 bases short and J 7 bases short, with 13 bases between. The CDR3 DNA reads TGTGCCAGCAGCTACTCGGGGGGAAATGAAGCTTTCTTT. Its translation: CASSYSGGNEAFF.

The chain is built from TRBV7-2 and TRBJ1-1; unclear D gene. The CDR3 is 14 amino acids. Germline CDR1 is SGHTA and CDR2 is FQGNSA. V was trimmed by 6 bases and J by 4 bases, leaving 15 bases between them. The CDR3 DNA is TGTGCCAGCAGAAGGAGCGGGCCGGCCACTGAAGCTTTCTTT. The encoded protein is CASRRSGPATEAFF.

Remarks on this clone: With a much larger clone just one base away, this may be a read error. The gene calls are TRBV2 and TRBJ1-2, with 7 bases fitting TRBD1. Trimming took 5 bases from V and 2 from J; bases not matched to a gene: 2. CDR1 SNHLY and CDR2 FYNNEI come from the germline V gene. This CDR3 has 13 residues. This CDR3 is CASSPDRNYGYTF. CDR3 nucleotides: TGTGCCAGCAGTCCGGACAGGAACTATGGCTACACCTTC. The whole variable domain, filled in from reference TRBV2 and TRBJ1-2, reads EPEVTQTPSHQVTQMGQEVILRCVPISNHLYFYWYRQILGQKVEFLVSFYNNEISEKSEIFDDQFSVERPDGSNFTLKIRSTKLEDSAMYFCASSPDRNYGYTFGSGTRLTVV.

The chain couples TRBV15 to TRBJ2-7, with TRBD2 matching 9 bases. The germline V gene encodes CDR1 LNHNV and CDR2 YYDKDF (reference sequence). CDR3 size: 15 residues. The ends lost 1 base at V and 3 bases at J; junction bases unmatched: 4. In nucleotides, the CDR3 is TGTGCCACCAGCAGAGGTGTGACTAGCGGCTACGAGCAGTACTTC. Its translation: CATSRGVTSGYEQYF.

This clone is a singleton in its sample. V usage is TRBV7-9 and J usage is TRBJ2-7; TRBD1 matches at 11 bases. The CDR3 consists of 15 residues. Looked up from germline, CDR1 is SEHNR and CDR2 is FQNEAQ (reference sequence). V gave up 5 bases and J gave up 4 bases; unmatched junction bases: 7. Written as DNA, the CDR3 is TGTGCCAGCAGCCGCCTGGGACAGGGGGGTTACGAGCAGTACTTC. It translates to CASSRLGQGGYEQYF.

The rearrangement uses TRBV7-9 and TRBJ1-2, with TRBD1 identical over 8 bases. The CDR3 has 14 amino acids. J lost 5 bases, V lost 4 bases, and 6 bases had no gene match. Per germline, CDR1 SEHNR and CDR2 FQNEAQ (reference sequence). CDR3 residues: CASSYDRGGYGYTF. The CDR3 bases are TGTGCCAGCAGCTATGACAGGGGCGGTTATGGCTACACCTTC.

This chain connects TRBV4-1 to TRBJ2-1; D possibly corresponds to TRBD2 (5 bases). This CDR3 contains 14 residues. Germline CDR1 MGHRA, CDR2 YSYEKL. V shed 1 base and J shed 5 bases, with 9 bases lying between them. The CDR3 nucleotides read TGCGCCAGCAGCCAAGGGACTGGAAACAATGAGCAGTTCTTC. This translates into CASSQGTGNNEQFF.

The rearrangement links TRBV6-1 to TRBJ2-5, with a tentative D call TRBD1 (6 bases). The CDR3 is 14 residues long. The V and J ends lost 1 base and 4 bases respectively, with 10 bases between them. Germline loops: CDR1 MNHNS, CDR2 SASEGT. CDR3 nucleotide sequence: TGTGCCAGCAGTGAAGACAGGGCGCGAGAGACCCAGTACTTC. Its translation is CASSEDRARETQYF.

The DNA of the CDR3 is TGTGCCAGCAGCCATTCGGGAGCGGGAGGCCGACTAAGCACAGATACGCAGTATTTT. The encoded protein is CASSHSGAGGRLSTDTQYF. V and J are TRBV7-9 and TRBJ2-3; 9 nucleotides align to TRBD2. This CDR3 has 19 amino acids. The germline V gene has CDR1 SEHNR and CDR2 FQNEAQ (reference sequence). After removal of 5 bases from V and 0 bases from J, the junction contained 15 bases not matched to a gene.

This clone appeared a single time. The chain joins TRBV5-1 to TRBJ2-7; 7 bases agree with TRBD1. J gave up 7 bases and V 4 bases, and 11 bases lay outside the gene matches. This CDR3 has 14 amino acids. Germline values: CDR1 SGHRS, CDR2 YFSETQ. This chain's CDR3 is CASSPGTELGEQYF. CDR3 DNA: TGCGCCAGCAGCCCCGGGACAGAGCTGGGGGAGCAGTACTTC.

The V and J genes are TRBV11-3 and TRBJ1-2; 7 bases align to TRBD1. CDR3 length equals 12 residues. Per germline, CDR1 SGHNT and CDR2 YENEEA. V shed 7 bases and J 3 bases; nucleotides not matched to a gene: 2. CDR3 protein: CASIGQDYGYTF. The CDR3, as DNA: TGTGCCAGCATCGGACAGGACTATGGCTACACCTTC. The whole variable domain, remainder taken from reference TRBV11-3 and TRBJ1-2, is EAGVVQSPRYKIIEKKQPVAFWCNPISGHNTLYWYLQNLGQGPELLIRYENEEAVDDSQLPKDRFSAERLKGVDSTLKIQPAELGDSAVYLCASIGQDYGYTFGSGTRLTVV.

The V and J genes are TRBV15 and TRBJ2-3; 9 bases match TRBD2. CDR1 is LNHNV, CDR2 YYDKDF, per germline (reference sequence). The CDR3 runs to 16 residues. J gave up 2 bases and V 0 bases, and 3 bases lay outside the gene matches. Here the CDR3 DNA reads TGTGCCACCAGCAGAGAACAGGGACTAGCCACAGATACGCAGTATTTT. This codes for CATSREQGLATDTQYF.

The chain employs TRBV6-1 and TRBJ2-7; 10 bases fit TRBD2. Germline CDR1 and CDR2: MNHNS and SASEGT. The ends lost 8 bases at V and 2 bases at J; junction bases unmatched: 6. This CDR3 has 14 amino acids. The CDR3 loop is CASATSGATYEQYF. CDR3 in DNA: TGTGCCAGCGCCACTAGCGGGGCAACCTACGAGCAGTACTTC.